This T cell receptor (beta chain) was captured in a study of blood T cell repertoires in COVID-19. Study context: Sites across the United States, Italy and Spain contributed samples from acute and convalescent COVID-19. PBMCs, B-cell-depleted T cells, or T cells were the source of the cDNA or gDNA that made up the material.

The CDR3 is 16 amino acids. J was trimmed by 4 bases and V by 0 bases; bases with no gene match: 5. CDR1 is LNHNV and CDR2 is YYDKDF in the germline V gene (reference sequence). Authors' processing steps: How many nucleated cells were present was estimated from reference gene primer amplification. Clones were sequenced by immunoSEQ multiplex PCR, and TCRdb holds only the in-frame ones, with some missing. The V and J calls and the clone size are those of that table, but D and trimming were determined from the DNA. The table shows approximately 70,000 clones, with over 65% occurring only once. Material for sequencing was peripheral blood. The receptor comes from an older woman with acute or convalescent COVID-19. The chain has TRBV15 and TRBJ2-5; TRBD1 matches 10 bases. In nucleotides, the CDR3 is TGTGCCACCAGCAGAGAGAAGGGACAGGGGATAGAGACCCAGTACTTC. Amino acids: CATSREKGQGIETQYF.